The 6 T cell receptor beta chains listed next were all sequenced from one sample in a study of Ad26.COV2.S vaccination and SARS-CoV-2 variants. Treatment of the sample: around 19 received Ad26.COV2.S at low or high dose, single or two shots; 5 received placebo; per-sample allocation not given. On day 63 after the first injection, vaccine and placebo recipients gave samples. TCRdb keeps only in-frame clones here, not all; method: immunoSEQ multiplex PCR. The profile shows about 440,000 clones, roughly 87% of them singletons. The sample in question was peripheral blood, obtained in a trial of Ad26.COV2.S vaccine versus placebo. These receptor sequences come from a person between 18 and 65 years old who received the Ad26.COV2.S COVID-19 vaccine or a placebo.

The chain combines TRBV5-1 with TRBJ1-1; TRBD1 might be the D (6 bases). CDR3 length: 14 amino acids. The V end was cut by 1 base, the J end by 1 base, with 8 bases between. Germline values: CDR1 SGHRS, CDR2 YFSETQ. The CDR3 reads CASSLWGQNTEAFF. Written as DNA, the CDR3 is TGCGCCAGCAGCTTGTGGGGACAGAACACTGAAGCTTTCTTT.

The rearrangement links TRBV7-8 to TRBJ1-3, with D possibly matching TRBD1 (5 bases). V gave up 6 bases and J gave up 3 bases, with 15 bases separating them. CDR3 length equals 15 residues. CDR1 is SGHVS, CDR2 FQNEAQ, per germline. The CDR3 nucleotides are TGTGCCAGCAGGGGTTTTGGGGCGTTTGGAAACACCATATATTTT. Translating it yields CASRGFGAFGNTIYF.

This clone has more than one count but fewer than ten. The CDR3 spells CASRPMKGPQHF. CDR3 DNA: TGTGCCAGCAGGCCTATGAAGGGGCCCCAGCATTTT. J is TRBJ1-5 and V is TRBV6-5; no firm D call. The CDR3 loop spans 12 amino acids. Trimming shortened V by 6 bases and J by 9 bases, and 12 bases separated the two germline ends. CDR1 and CDR2 (germline): MNHEY, SVGAGI.

To note about this clone: Other DNA sequences in the same sample also yield this CDR3. The CDR3 nucleotides are TGCGCCAGCAGCTTGTCAGGGGGGGCCTACGAGCAGTACTTC. The encoded protein is CASSLSGGAYEQYF. This chain uses TRBV5-1 with TRBJ2-7; D may correspond to TRBD1 or TRBD2 (7 bases each). The CDR3 sequence is 14 residues long. Germline V CDR1 and CDR2: SGHRS, YFSETQ. V lost 1 base, J lost 2 bases, and 10 bases lay in between. Together with reference TRBV5-1 and TRBJ2-7, the CDR3 gives the full variable domain: KAGVTQTPRYLIKTRGQQVTLSCSPISGHRSVSWYQQTPGQGLQFLFEYFSETQRNKGNFPGRFSGRQFSNSRSEMNVSTLELGDSALYLCASSLSGGAYEQYFGPGTRLTVT.

This clone was recorded a few times. The identical CDR3 is also encoded by other nucleotide sequences in the sample. This chain joins TRBV29-1 and TRBJ1-5, with D unresolved. This CDR3 is built from 13 residues. V gave up 4 bases and J gave up 2 bases, with 9 bases separating them. Looked up from germline, CDR1 is SQVTM and CDR2 is ANQGSEA. The CDR3 bases are TGCAGCGTTGCGGATGGGGGCAATCAGCCCCAGCATTTT. This codes for CSVADGGNQPQHF.

This sequence joins TRBV19 and TRBJ2-7; TRBD2 agrees at 9 bases. The germline V gene encodes CDR1 LNHDA and CDR2 SQIVND (reference sequence). The CDR3 contains 13 residues. Losses at the gene ends were 5 bases for V and 6 bases for J; bases not matched to a gene: 5. This CDR3 reads CASSLSGRSEQYF. CDR3 DNA sequence: TGTGCCAGTAGTTTGAGCGGGAGGAGCGAGCAGTACTTC.